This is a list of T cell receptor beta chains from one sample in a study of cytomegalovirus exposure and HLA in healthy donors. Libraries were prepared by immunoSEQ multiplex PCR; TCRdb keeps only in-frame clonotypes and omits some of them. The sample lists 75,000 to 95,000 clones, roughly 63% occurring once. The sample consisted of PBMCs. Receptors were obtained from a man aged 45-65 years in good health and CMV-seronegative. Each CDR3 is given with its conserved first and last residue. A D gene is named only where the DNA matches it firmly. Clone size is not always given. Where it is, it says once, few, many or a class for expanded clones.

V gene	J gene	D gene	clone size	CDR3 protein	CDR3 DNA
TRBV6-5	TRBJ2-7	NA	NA	CASRRIASYEQYF	TGTGCCAGCAGGCGGATTGCTTCCTACGAGCAGTACTTC
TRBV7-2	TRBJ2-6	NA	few	CASRRGGSASGANVLTF	TGTGCCAGCAGAAGAGGGGGATCTGCCTCTGGGGCCAACGTCCTGACTTTC
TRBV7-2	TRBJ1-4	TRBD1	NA	CASSRGQAGILNEKLFF	TGTGCCAGCAGTAGAGGACAGGCTGGGATCCTTAATGAAAAACTGTTTTTT
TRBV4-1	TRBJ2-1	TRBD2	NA	CASSQEWGLAGLREQFF	TGCGCCAGCAGCCAAGAATGGGGACTAGCGGGACTTCGTGAGCAGTTCTTC
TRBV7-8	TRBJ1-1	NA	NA	CASSLGQADTEAFF	TGTGCCAGCAGCTTAGGACAGGCCGACACTGAAGCTTTCTTT
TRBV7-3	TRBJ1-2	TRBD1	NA	CASRLGQGAGGYTF	TGTGCCAGCAGATTGGGACAGGGGGCGGGTGGCTACACCTTC
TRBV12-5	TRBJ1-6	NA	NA	CASALEYNSPLHF	TGTGCTAGTGCCCTCGAGTATAATTCACCCCTCCACTTT
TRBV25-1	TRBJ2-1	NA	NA	CASSELYRYNEQFF	TGTGCCAGCAGTGAATTATACAGATACAATGAGCAGTTCTTC
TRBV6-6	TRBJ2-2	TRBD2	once	CASSKWTSGSGGELFF	TGTGCCAGCAGTAAATGGACTAGCGGGAGTGGCGGGGAGCTGTTTTTT
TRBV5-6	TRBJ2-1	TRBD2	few	CASSLDTSGGLHEQFF	TGTGCCAGCAGCTTGGATACTAGCGGGGGGCTCCATGAGCAGTTCTTC
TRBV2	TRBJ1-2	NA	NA	CASSVSGLYGYTF	TGTGCCAGCAGTGTCTCAGGGCTCTATGGCTACACCTTC
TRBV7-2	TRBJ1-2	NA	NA	CASSLGGGYGYTF	TGTGCCAGCAGCTTAGGGGGAGGCTATGGCTACACCTTC
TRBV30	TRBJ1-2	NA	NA	CAWSVPVYGYTF	TGTGCCTGGAGTGTACCAGTTTATGGCTACACCTTC
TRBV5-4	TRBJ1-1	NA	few	CASSVQGVLGAFF	TGTGCCAGCAGCGTACAAGGGGTCCTTGGAGCTTTCTTT
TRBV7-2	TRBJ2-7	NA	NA	CASSYRSQGYEQYF	TGTGCCAGCAGCTATCGTTCGCAGGGCTACGAGCAGTACTTC
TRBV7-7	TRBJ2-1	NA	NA	CASSFGTLNEQFF	TGTGCTAGCAGCTTCGGGACTCTCAATGAGCAGTTCTTC
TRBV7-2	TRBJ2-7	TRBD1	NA	CASSLRGDRGASYEQYF	TGTGCCAGCAGCTTGAGGGGGGACAGGGGCGCCTCCTACGAGCAGTACTTC
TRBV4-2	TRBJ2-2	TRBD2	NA	CASSQEGSPGGPTGELFF	TGTGCCAGCAGCCAAGAAGGGTCTCCGGGAGGGCCCACCGGGGAGCTGTTTTTT
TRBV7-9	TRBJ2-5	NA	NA	CASSSFQETQYF	TGTGCCAGCAGCTCCTTCCAAGAGACCCAGTACTTC
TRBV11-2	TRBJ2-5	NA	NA	CASSLDGETQYF	TGTGCCAGCAGCTTAGATGGCGAGACCCAGTACTTC
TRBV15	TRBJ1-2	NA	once	CATSRDPRVSGYTF	TGTGCCACCAGCAGAGATCCCAGGGTGAGTGGCTACACCTTC
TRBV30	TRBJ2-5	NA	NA	CAWRVAGLETQYF	TGTGCCTGGAGGGTTGCGGGACTGGAGACCCAGTACTTC
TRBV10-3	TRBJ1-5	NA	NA	CAISESGGEQPQHF	TGTGCCATCAGTGAGTCGGGGGGGGAGCAGCCCCAGCATTTT
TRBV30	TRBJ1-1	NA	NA	CAWSRLYPTVMNTEAFF	TGTGCCTGGAGTCGTCTTTACCCGACAGTCATGAACACTGAAGCTTTCTTT
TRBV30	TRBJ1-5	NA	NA	CAWQGQGNQPQHF	TGTGCCTGGCAGGGGCAGGGCAATCAGCCCCAGCATTTT
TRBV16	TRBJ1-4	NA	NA	CASSPRFVEKLFF	TGTGCCAGCAGCCCTAGGTTCGTGGAAAAACTGTTTTTT
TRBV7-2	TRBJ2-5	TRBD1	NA	CAGTWVAGGQETQYF	TGTGCCGGAACGTGGGTGGCAGGGGGTCAAGAGACCCAGTACTTC
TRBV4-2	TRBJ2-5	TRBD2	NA	CASSRGGLAGGYQETQYF	TGTGCCAGCAGCCGGGGGGGACTAGCGGGGGGCTACCAAGAGACCCAGTACTTC
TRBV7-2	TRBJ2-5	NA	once	CASSLANGLGETQYF	TGTGCCAGCAGCTTAGCTAACGGGTTGGGAGAGACCCAGTACTTC
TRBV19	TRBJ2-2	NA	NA	CASSIATGELFF	TGTGCCAGTAGTATAGCGACCGGGGAGCTGTTTTTT
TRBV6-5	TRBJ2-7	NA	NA	CASRRTSGVQYF	TGTGCCAGCAGGCGCACTTCAGGGGTTCAGTACTTC
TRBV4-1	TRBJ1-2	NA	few	CASSHLDSRGPYGYTF	TGCGCCAGCAGCCACCTGGACAGCAGGGGCCCGTATGGCTACACCTTC
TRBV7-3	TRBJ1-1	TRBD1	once	CASSSQGASAEAFF	TGTGCCAGCAGCTCGCAGGGGGCGTCCGCTGAAGCTTTCTTT
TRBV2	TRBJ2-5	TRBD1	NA	CASSSQGRTQYF	TGTGCCAGCAGTTCACAGGGGCGGACCCAGTACTTC
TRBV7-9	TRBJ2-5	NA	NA	CASSATGGSETQYF	TGTGCCAGCAGCGCCACGGGTGGGTCGGAGACCCAGTACTTC
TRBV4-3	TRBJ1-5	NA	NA	CASSPTFLSPQHF	TGCGCCAGCAGCCCAACCTTTCTATCGCCCCAGCATTTT
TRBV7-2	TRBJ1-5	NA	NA	CASSLFYPETSPPQHF	TGTGCCAGCAGCTTATTTTATCCCGAGACATCGCCACCCCAGCATTTT
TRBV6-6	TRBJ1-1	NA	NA	CASNQQVNTEAFF	TGTGCCAGCAACCAACAGGTGAACACTGAAGCTTTCTTT
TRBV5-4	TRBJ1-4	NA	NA	CASSLGGPTNEKLFF	TGTGCCAGCAGCCTAGGGGGTCCAACTAATGAAAAACTGTTTTTT
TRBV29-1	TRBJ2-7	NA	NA	CSAAGASLTEQYF	TGCAGCGCGGCGGGGGCATCCTTAACCGAGCAGTACTTC
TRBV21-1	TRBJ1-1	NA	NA	CASSKVKIQQGLGNTEAFF	TGTGCCAGCAGCAAAGTAAAAATCCAACAGGGTTTGGGGAACACTGAAGCTTTCTTT
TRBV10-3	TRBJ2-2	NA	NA	CAISGVLGANTGELFF	TGTGCCATCAGCGGGGTTCTGGGGGCTAACACCGGGGAGCTGTTTTTT
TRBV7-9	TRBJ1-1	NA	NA	CASSLNLDTEAFF	TGTGCCAGCAGCTTGAACTTGGACACTGAAGCTTTCTTT
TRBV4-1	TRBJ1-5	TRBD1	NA	CASSRGPGQGLNQPQHF	TGCGCCAGCAGTCGGGGGCCCGGACAGGGCCTCAATCAGCCCCAGCATTTT
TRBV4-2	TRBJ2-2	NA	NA	CASSQDTRTGELFF	TGTGCCAGCAGCCAAGATACCAGGACCGGGGAGCTGTTTTTT
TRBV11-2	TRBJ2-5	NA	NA	CASSLGDITYQETQYF	TGTGCCAGCAGCTTAGGGGACATAACCTATCAAGAGACCCAGTACTTC
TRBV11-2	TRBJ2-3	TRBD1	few	CASSRRGPDTQYF	TGTGCCAGCAGCCGCAGGGGGCCCGATACGCAGTATTTT
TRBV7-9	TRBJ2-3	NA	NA	CASSTRATSTDTQYF	TGTGCCAGCAGCACCAGGGCAACTAGCACAGATACGCAGTATTTT
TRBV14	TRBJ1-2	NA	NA	CASSQVWGIPYGYTF	TGTGCCAGCAGCCAAGTATGGGGCATCCCCTATGGCTACACCTTC
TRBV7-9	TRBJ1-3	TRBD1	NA	CASQQGAWDTIYF	TGTGCCAGCCAACAGGGGGCGTGGGACACCATATATTTT
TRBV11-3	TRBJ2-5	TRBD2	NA	CASSSSSTSHQETQYF	TGTGCCAGCAGCTCCTCCTCGACTAGCCACCAAGAGACCCAGTACTTC
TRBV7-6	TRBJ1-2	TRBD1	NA	CASSLGQGSWGYTF	TGTGCCAGCAGCTTGGGACAGGGTAGCTGGGGCTACACCTTC
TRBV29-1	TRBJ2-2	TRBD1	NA	CSVGGTGSTEPGELFF	TGCAGCGTAGGGGGGACAGGGTCCACCGAGCCCGGGGAGCTGTTTTTT